These 17 T cell receptor beta chains were all obtained from the same sample, sequenced in a study of blood T cells in healthy people across ages (dated by TCRdb to the mid-2010s). Library prep was done by 5' RACE. Instrument used: Illumina HiSeq 2500. A second PCR of roughly 7 to 12 cycles was performed with a sample-barcoded 5' primer and a J-beta primer mix. TCRdb redid the processing of the public reads, applying fastp at Q25 and MiXCR, and retained in-frame beta chains. Each entry merges the rows of one CDR3 protein and shows their most common DNA and genes. The sample profile shows approximately 780,000 distinct CDR3 sequences; around a quarter of them were found once. The leading ten clones occupy 3% of the sample. These data also featured in a second study, about T cells of mothers and their children.

The sequenced sample consisted of blood. These receptor sequences come from a boy aged 5-17 years in good health.

The table lists this clonotype with a few counts. The CDR3, as DNA: TGTGCCAGCAGTTACGACAGGGGTCCTACTCAGTTCTTC. Its translation: CASSYDRGPTQFF. The V gene is TRBV12-3 or TRBV12-4, the J gene TRBJ2-1, with 8 bases matching TRBD1. V was pared by 4 bases and J by 13 bases, with 9 bases of the junction left unmatched. This CDR3 region has 13 residues.

The chain joins TRBV20-1 to TRBJ2-1; the match to TRBD2 covers 10 bases. CDR1 is DFQATT, CDR2 SNEGSKA, per germline (reference sequence). Trimming removed 2 bases from V and 0 bases from J; junction bases left unmatched: 4. This CDR3 region has 16 residues. CDR3 bases: TGCAGTGCTAGACTAGCGGGGGCCTTCTCCTACAATGAGCAGTTCTTC. It specifies CSARLAGAFSYNEQFF.

The chain joins TRBV10-3 to TRBJ2-5, with 8 positions matching TRBD1. V lost 10 bases to trimming and J lost 4 bases; unmatched junction nucleotides: 2. CDR1 ENHRY and CDR2 SYGVKD come from the germline V gene. CDR3 length: 11 residues. CDR3 DNA: TGTGCCAGTGGGACAGGAGAGACCCAGTACTTC. It encodes CASGTGETQYF.

The sample holds a few counts of this clonotype. V usage is TRBV28 and J usage is TRBJ1-3; a possible D gene is TRBD1 (5 bases). CDR3 length equals 14 residues. CDR1 is MDHEN, CDR2 SYDVKM, per germline. Trimming took 5 bases from V and 3 from J, leaving 11 bases between them. The DNA of the CDR3 is TGTGCCAGCAGTAGGCAGGGCGGTGGAAACACCATATATTTT. Translated: CASSRQGGGNTIYF.

The rearrangement links TRBV29-1 to TRBJ1-2; TRBD1 is a possible D gene (6 bases). CDR1 and CDR2 from the germline V gene are SQVTM and ANQGSEA. V lost 6 bases and J 8 bases, leaving 13 bases between the germline ends. The CDR3 loop spans 11 amino acids. The DNA for the CDR3 is TGCAGCGTGCTTAGGGGGTTGGGCTACACCTTC. This encodes CSVLRGLGYTF.

In its sample, this clonotype was seen a few times. The CDR3 nucleotides are TGTGCCAGCAGTTACTCATTGTCTAGCACAGATACGCAGTATTTT. It translates to CASSYSLSSTDTQYF. V and J are TRBV6-5 and TRBJ2-3; D remains unclear. Germline-derived CDR1 and CDR2 are MNHEY and SVGAGI. CDR3 length: 15 residues. V was shortened by 0 bases and J by 0 bases, with 7 bases between the two germline ends.

As concerns this clonotype: In this CDR3 the conserved last residue, phenylalanine or tryptophan, is missing, so a read error is likely. The CDR3 nucleotides read TGCGCCAGCAGCTTGGAGGGGGGGTTCATCGGCAATCAGCCCCAGCATCTT. It specifies CASSLEGGFIGNQPQHL. The rearrangement joins TRBV5-1 to TRBJ1-5, with TRBD1 as a possible D gene (6 bases). V was pared by 0 bases and J by 2 bases, with 15 bases between. Germline CDR1 is SGHRS and CDR2 is YFSETQ. The CDR3 has 17 amino acids.

J is TRBJ2-4 and V is TRBV2; TRBD2 matches at 8 bases. CDR3 length: 17 amino acids. The germline V gene has CDR1 SNHLY and CDR2 FYNNEI. V shed 6 bases, J shed 1 base, and the junction held 11 bases outside the gene matches. In DNA form, the CDR3 reads TGTGCCAGCAGCCTAAGAGTTTCTAGCGGGGCCAAAAACATTCAGTACTTC. This sequence encodes CASSLRVSSGAKNIQYF.

The rearrangement uses TRBV20-1 and TRBJ1-2; D possibly corresponds to TRBD1 (5 bases). The V gene lost 5 bases and the J gene lost 4 bases, with 17 bases spanning the gap. CDR1 and CDR2 (germline): DFQATT, SNEGSKA (reference sequence). The CDR3 consists of 14 residues. The CDR3 region has the DNA TGCAGTGCTGGGGCCCCGCTTGGGAGCTATGGCTACACCTTC. It encodes CSAGAPLGSYGYTF.

This clonotype has only a few counts. The chain carries TRBV6-5 and TRBJ1-2, with D hard to call. Trimming removed 4 bases from V and 7 bases from J, with 16 bases in between. The germline CDR1 and CDR2 sequences are MNHEY and SVGAGI. The CDR3 consists of 14 residues. The CDR3 sequence is CASSSVSLGAGYTF. The CDR3 DNA follows: TGTGCCAGCAGTTCGGTCAGCCTCGGAGCTGGCTACACCTTC.

The chain is built from TRBV19 and TRBJ2-3; D unclear. From germline, CDR1 is LNHDA and CDR2 SQIVND (reference sequence). The CDR3 totals 12 residues. Trimming removed 6 bases from V and 6 bases from J, with 10 bases in between. The CDR3 coding sequence is TGTGCCAGTAGCCGACCAGCCGATACGCAGTATTTT. This translates into CASSRPADTQYF.

Worth noting for this clonotype: The junction departs from the called germline gene at one end, perhaps through a read error. The chain couples TRBV7-9 to TRBJ2-5, with a possible D match to TRBD1 (6 bases). Per germline, CDR1 SEHNR and CDR2 FQNEAQ (reference sequence). The CDR3 loop spans 11 amino acids. CDR3 protein: CASSLGTEENF. In DNA, the CDR3 is TGTGCCAGCAGCTTAGGGACAGAGGAAAACTTC.

Here the CDR3 reads CASSEASTGLQFF. Here the CDR3 DNA reads TGTGCCAGCAGTGAAGCTTCGACGGGGTTGCAGTTCTTC. The chain recombines TRBV2 with TRBJ2-1; TRBD2 might be the D (5 bases). V lost 0 bases, J lost 12 bases, and 12 bases lay in between. The CDR3 is 13 amino acids. Germline loops: CDR1 SNHLY, CDR2 FYNNEI.

This clonotype was picked up a small number of times. The chain employs TRBV6-5 and TRBJ2-5; 9 nucleotides match TRBD1. The last part of the DNA fits TRBJ2-7 better; the J call may be wrong. Germline V gene data show CDR1 as MNHEY and CDR2 as SVGAGI. The CDR3 extends over 15 amino acids. The CDR3 nucleotides read TGTGCCAGCAGTTACTCGTGGACAGGGGACTACGAGCAGTACTTC. It codes for CASSYSWTGDYEQYF.

J is TRBJ2-3 and V is TRBV6-5; D possibly corresponds to TRBD1 (6 bases). V lost 0 bases and J 9 bases, leaving 10 bases between the germline ends. Per germline, CDR1 MNHEY and CDR2 SVGAGI. The CDR3 runs to 13 residues. The CDR3 spells CASSYSRQGTQYF. CDR3 in DNA: TGTGCCAGCAGTTACTCGCGGCAGGGGACGCAGTATTTT.

This clonotype came up a few times. The rearrangement uses TRBV29-1 and TRBJ2-2; TRBD1 agrees at 9 bases. CDR1 is SQVTM and CDR2 is ANQGSEA in the germline V gene. The CDR3 contains 14 residues. Trimming cost V 7 bases and J 3 bases; bases outside gene matches: 6. This CDR3 is CSGKGQGHTGELFF. The CDR3 coding sequence is TGCAGCGGGAAGGGACAGGGCCACACCGGGGAGCTGTTTTTT.

The chain links TRBV3-1 to TRBJ1-1; D possibly corresponds to TRBD1 (5 bases). The CDR3 loop spans 14 amino acids. From germline, CDR1 is LGHDT and CDR2 YNNKEL (reference sequence). Trimming shortened V by 2 bases and J by 5 bases, and 12 bases separated the two germline ends. The CDR3 loop reads CASSQQGGLTEAFF. The CDR3 DNA reads as TGTGCCAGCAGCCAACAGGGCGGCCTGACTGAAGCTTTCTTT.